The entry below describes one T cell receptor beta chain. The data belong to a study of blood T cell repertoires in COVID-19. Study information: Some COVID-19 samples were acute and others convalescent; all came from the United States, Italy and Spain. T cells, B-cell-depleted T cells, or PBMCs provided the cDNA or gDNA that served as material.

Under the authors' procedure: It was from reference gene primer amplification that nucleated cell counts were estimated. Repertoires were generated with immunoSEQ multiplex PCR, while TCRdb's copy carries only in-frame clones and drops some. V and J calls and clone size are given by that table; D and trimming were obtained from the DNA. The table records fewer than 140,000 clones, roughly 80% of them present only once. The source is a woman aged 55 to 70 with acute or convalescent COVID-19. The sequencing input was peripheral blood.

Here the CDR3 reads CASSLDPDRSETQYF. The CDR3 DNA is TGTGCCAGCAGCTTAGACCCGGACAGAAGTGAGACCCAGTACTTC. The rearrangement joins TRBV11-3 to TRBJ2-5; possible D gene TRBD1, 6 bases. This CDR3 has 15 residues. The V end lost 0 bases, the J end lost 5 bases, and 13 bases lay between the germline ends. The V gene's germline CDR1 is SGHNT and CDR2 YENEEA.